What follows are 32 T cell receptor beta chains derived from one specimen sequenced in a study of blood T cell repertoires in COVID-19. Assay: immunoSEQ multiplex PCR; the TCRdb copy retains only in-frame clones and omits some. The repertoire holds approximately 94,000 clones, more than 75% seen once, with around 4.5% in the top ten. The sample consisted of peripheral blood. These receptors all come from a woman aged 80 or older with active COVID-19.

The genes are TRBV7-9 and TRBJ2-1, with 10 bases matching TRBD2. Trimming took 6 bases from V and 8 from J; bases not matched to a gene: 4. Germline V lookup: CDR1 SEHNR, CDR2 FQNEAQ (reference sequence). The length of the CDR3 is 13 residues. CDR3 sequence (DNA): TGTGCCAGCAGTCTAGCGGGAGTGGATGAGCAGTTCTTC. This codes for CASSLAGVDEQFF.

This clone has just a few counts. The rearrangement uses TRBV28 and TRBJ1-5, with D maybe TRBD1 (5 bases). CDR1 is MDHEN, CDR2 SYDVKM, per germline. The V gene lost 7 bases and the J gene lost 5 bases, with 18 bases spanning the gap. The CDR3 extends over 15 amino acids. The CDR3 sequence: CASTTEQGRYQPQHF. The CDR3 DNA sequence: TGTGCCAGCACCACGGAGCAGGGCAGGTATCAGCCCCAGCATTTT.

The V call is TRBV28, the J call TRBJ1-2; D not resolved. The CDR3 extends over 12 amino acids. The V gene lost 6 bases and the J gene lost 6 bases, with 11 bases spanning the gap. Per the germline V gene, CDR1 is MDHEN and CDR2 is SYDVKM. The CDR3 region has the DNA TGTGCCAGCAGGTCTCGACACCATGGCTACACCTTC. This gives the protein CASRSRHHGYTF.

This chain connects TRBV7-9 to TRBJ2-2; the match to TRBD1 covers 7 bases. From germline, CDR1 is SEHNR and CDR2 FQNEAQ (reference sequence). J was trimmed by 0 bases and V by 4 bases; bases with no gene match: 14. CDR3 length: 19 residues. The CDR3 spells CASSSRPGTGTANTGELFF. In nucleotides, the CDR3 is TGTGCCAGCAGCTCCCGCCCGGGGACCGGGACAGCGAACACCGGGGAGCTGTTTTTT.

CDR3: CASGIQGTGVTGELFF. The CDR3, as DNA: TGTGCCAGCGGAATTCAGGGGACAGGGGTCACCGGGGAGCTGTTTTTT. The gene calls are TRBV9 and TRBJ2-2; 10 nucleotides agree with TRBD1. This CDR3 has 16 residues. Per the germline V gene, CDR1 is SGDLS and CDR2 is YYNGEE. Germline trimming cut 7 bases from V and 4 bases from J; bases unmatched to any gene: 10.

In this sample, this clone turned up once. The rearrangement uses TRBV7-2 and TRBJ2-3; D possibly corresponds to TRBD2 (6 bases). V was shortened by 4 bases and J by 14 bases, with 19 bases between the two germline ends. CDR3 length: 13 residues. In germline, CDR1 is SGHTA, CDR2 FQGNSA. Here the CDR3 reads CASSSQPSASRYF. The CDR3 coding sequence is TGTGCCAGCAGCTCACAACCTAGCGCCTCCCGGTATTTT. Using reference TRBV7-2 and TRBJ2-3 for the parts outside the CDR3, the full variable domain is GAGVSQSPSNKVTEKGKDVELRCDPISGHTALYWYRQSLGQGLEFLIYFQGNSAPDKSGLPSDRFSAERTGGSVSTLTIQRTQQEDSAVYLCASSSQPSASRYFGPGTRLTVL.

As concerns this clone: At one boundary the junction diverges from the germline segment, which might be a read error. The chain links TRBV7-7 to TRBJ1-5; D gene ambiguous. The CDR3 is 12 amino acids. The germline V gene has CDR1 SSHAT and CDR2 FNYEAQ (reference sequence). Here the CDR3 DNA reads TGTGCTAGCAGCTCCTACAATCAGCCCCAGCATTTT. This sequence encodes CASSSYNQPQHF.

This clone was seen only once. V is TRBV7-2 and J is TRBJ2-2; D is unclear. V was trimmed by 1 base and J by 8 bases, leaving 8 bases between them. CDR3 length: 13 amino acids. Per germline, CDR1 SGHTA and CDR2 FQGNSA. The CDR3 bases are TGTGCCAGCAGCTTAGGCGGCCTAGGGGAGCTGTTTTTT. Residues: CASSLGGLGELFF.

The rearrangement links TRBV6-5 to TRBJ2-3; 10 bases are a match to TRBD2. The CDR3 contains 14 residues. With V trimmed by 6 bases and J by 8 bases, 8 bases remained unmatched. The germline V gene encodes CDR1 MNHEY and CDR2 SVGAGI. DNA of the CDR3: TGTGCCAGCAGGTTAGCGGGAGGAAGCCCTACGCAGTATTTT. Encoded protein: CASRLAGGSPTQYF.

The gene calls are TRBV5-1 and TRBJ2-7; perhaps TRBD1 as D (5 bases). The CDR3 contains 13 residues. In germline, CDR1 is SGHRS, CDR2 YFSETQ. Between the trimmed V and J ends, which lost 0 bases and 6 bases, there was a span of 10 bases. As DNA, the CDR3 is TGCGCCAGCAGCTTGGCCAGGACACTCGAGCAGTACTTC. Protein: CASSLARTLEQYF.

The genes are TRBV28 and TRBJ2-1, with D maybe TRBD1 (5 bases). Trimming pared 3 bases from V and 8 bases from J, leaving 14 bases between. This CDR3 has 14 amino acids. Germline assignment: CDR1 MDHEN and CDR2 SYDVKM. DNA of the CDR3: TGTGCCAGCAGTTTTCGCCAGGGCAGGCATGAGCAGTTCTTC. Its protein is CASSFRQGRHEQFF.

J is TRBJ2-3 and V is TRBV28, with D perhaps matching TRBD2 (5 bases). Looked up from germline, CDR1 is MDHEN and CDR2 is SYDVKM. CDR3 size: 16 residues. Trimming removed 6 bases at V and 3 bases at J, with 19 bases between. This CDR3 is CASRPKGSWDTDTQYF. The CDR3 DNA follows: TGTGCCAGCAGACCAAAAGGGAGTTGGGATACAGATACGCAGTATTTT.

The chain carries TRBV5-4 and TRBJ2-3; TRBD2 matches 7 bases. Germline V gene sequence: CDR1 SGHNT, CDR2 YYREEE (reference sequence). V lost 0 bases, J lost 5 bases, and 6 bases stayed unmatched. The CDR3 contains 15 residues. CDR3 residues: CASSLGGRDRDTQYF. For the CDR3, the DNA is TGTGCCAGCAGCTTGGGTGGGAGGGATAGAGATACGCAGTATTTT.

The rearrangement uses TRBV11-3 and TRBJ2-3; TRBD2 matches at 8 bases. Germline assignment: CDR1 SGHNT and CDR2 YENEEA. The V segment lost 5 bases and the J segment 6 bases; nucleotides outside the gene matches: 10. This CDR3 has 15 residues. The CDR3 coding sequence is TGTGCCAGCAGCCCCGGACTAGCAGCGGCGGATACGCAGTATTTT. This encodes CASSPGLAAADTQYF.

The chain uses TRBV7-3 and TRBJ2-2, with D maybe TRBD2 (6 bases). The germline V gene has CDR1 SGHTA and CDR2 FQGTGA. Trimming stripped 0 bases from V and 5 bases from J, with 16 bases between. This CDR3 region has 17 residues. The chain's CDR3 is CASSLTGTPGPTGELFF. Written as DNA, the CDR3 is TGTGCCAGCAGCTTAACCGGGACTCCGGGCCCGACCGGGGAGCTGTTTTTT.

For the CDR3, the DNA is TGTGCCAGCACCCAAAACGCTGGGCTATCCTACGAGCAGTACTTC. It codes for CASTQNAGLSYEQYF. The chain employs TRBV18 and TRBJ2-7; D unresolved. Germline V gene data show CDR1 as KGHSH and CDR2 as LQKENI. V lost 8 bases, J lost 1 base, and 18 bases lay in between. The CDR3 spans 15 residues.

Here the CDR3 reads CASSLQGGTEAFF. The DNA of the CDR3 is TGTGCCAGCAGCTTACAGGGAGGTACTGAAGCTTTCTTT. The chain joins TRBV11-3 to TRBJ1-1; D perhaps matches TRBD1 (5 bases). Germline V gene data show CDR1 as SGHNT and CDR2 as YENEEA. The V and J ends lost 2 bases and 5 bases respectively, with 9 bases between them. The CDR3 is 13 residues long. The entire variable domain, with the rest obtained from reference TRBV11-3 and TRBJ1-1, is as follows: EAGVVQSPRYKIIEKKQPVAFWCNPISGHNTLYWYLQNLGQGPELLIRYENEEAVDDSQLPKDRFSAERLKGVDSTLKIQPAELGDSAVYLCASSLQGGTEAFFGQGTRLTVV.

The chain employs TRBV14 and TRBJ1-1, with TRBD1 matching 7 bases. There are 13 residues in the CDR3. From germline, CDR1 is SGHDN and CDR2 FVKESK. The junction had 6 bases not matched to a gene; V was cut back by 1 base and J by 10 bases. CDR3 DNA sequence: TGTGCCAGCAGCCAAGTACTCCGGGACAGAGCTTTCTTT. Residues: CASSQVLRDRAFF.

The chain joins TRBV9 to TRBJ1-5; D possibly corresponds to TRBD1 (5 bases). Trimming left V 7 bases short and J 0 bases short, with 17 bases between. CDR1 SGDLS and CDR2 YYNGEE come from the germline V gene. This CDR3 comprises 16 residues. The CDR3 DNA reads as TGTGCCAGCCGAGACAGAAACCTATATAGCAATCAGCCCCAGCATTTT. Translating it yields CASRDRNLYSNQPQHF.

The rearrangement joins TRBV10-3 to TRBJ2-1; the D gene is possibly TRBD2 (5 bases). The V gene's germline CDR1 is ENHRY and CDR2 SYGVKD. V lost 2 bases to trimming and J lost 0 bases, with 17 bases between them. CDR3 length: 18 amino acids. Here the CDR3 DNA reads TGTGCCATCAGTGAGCCCTCAGGACTCGGAAGCTCCTACAATGAGCAGTTCTTC. Its translation: CAISEPSGLGSSYNEQFF.

The chain recombines TRBV6-5 with TRBJ1-5; 8 bases are shared with TRBD1. The CDR3 covers 14 residues. In germline, CDR1 is MNHEY, CDR2 SVGAGI. V gave up 4 bases and J gave up 7 bases; unmatched junction bases: 6. CDR3 DNA sequence: TGTGCCAGCAGTTCTGGACAGGGAAGGCAGCCCCAGCATTTT. Its protein product is CASSSGQGRQPQHF.

The chain recombines TRBV6-6 with TRBJ1-2; 8 nucleotides agree with TRBD1. The CDR3 contains 14 residues. Germline loops: CDR1 MNHNY, CDR2 SVGAGI (reference sequence). The V and J ends lost 5 bases and 8 bases, in that order; junction bases with no gene match: 10. The CDR3 reads CASSLDRGYRGYTF. DNA for the CDR3: TGTGCCAGCAGTCTCGACAGGGGCTACCGGGGCTACACCTTC.

V usage is TRBV4-2 and J usage is TRBJ1-1; 7 bases are shared with TRBD1. J was trimmed by 1 base and V by 2 bases; bases with no gene match: 13. The CDR3 is 18 residues long. Germline assignment: CDR1 LGHNA and CDR2 YNFKEQ. The CDR3 here is CASSQSSLTGTANTEAFF. The CDR3, as DNA: TGTGCCAGCAGCCAATCCTCTCTGACCGGGACAGCGAACACTGAAGCTTTCTTT.

This chain's CDR3 is CASSTSGTPGKQYF. The CDR3 DNA reads as TGTGCCAGCAGTACTAGCGGGACCCCGGGGAAGCAGTACTTC. The chain is built from TRBV28 and TRBJ2-7, with TRBD2 identical over 10 bases. Germline V gene sequence: CDR1 MDHEN, CDR2 SYDVKM. There are 14 residues in the CDR3. Trimming took 5 bases from V and 8 from J; bases not matched to a gene: 9.

V gene TRBV15 combines with J gene TRBJ2-4, with 8 bases that match TRBD2. The V gene end was trimmed by 2 bases and the J gene end by 3 bases; junction bases not matched to a gene: 9. The CDR3 length is 17 residues. Germline loops: CDR1 LNHNV, CDR2 YYDKDF (reference sequence). The CDR3 region has the DNA TGTGCCACCAGCAGACCCGCGGGGGGCAAAGTCAAAAACATTCAGTACTTC. Encoded protein: CATSRPAGGKVKNIQYF. Variable domain in full (rest from reference TRBV15 and TRBJ2-4): DAMVIQNPRYQVTQFGKPVTLSCSQTLNHNVMYWYQQKSSQAPKLLFHYYDKDFNNEADTPDNFQSRRPNTSFCFLDIRSPGLGDTAMYLCATSRPAGGKVKNIQYFGAGTRLSVL.

This clone was seen only once. This chain uses TRBV19 with TRBJ1-2; 7 nucleotides agree with TRBD1. Per the germline V gene, CDR1 is LNHDA and CDR2 is SQIVND (reference sequence). The CDR3 is made up of 15 amino acids. The junction had 7 bases not matched to a gene; V was cut back by 0 bases and J by 6 bases. DNA for the CDR3: TGTGCCAGTAGTATAGATCGCGGACAGGCGAATGGCTACACCTTC. Amino acid sequence: CASSIDRGQANGYTF.

The chain links TRBV5-1 to TRBJ2-5; D unresolved. Germline assignment: CDR1 SGHRS and CDR2 YFSETQ. V lost 0 bases to trimming and J lost 3 bases, with 6 bases between them. CDR3 size: 13 residues. DNA for the CDR3: TGCGCCAGCAGCTTGGCATCGGAAGAGACCCAGTACTTC. Protein product: CASSLASEETQYF.

V gene TRBV5-1 combines with J gene TRBJ2-1; the D gene is possibly TRBD1 (5 bases). Germline values: CDR1 SGHRS, CDR2 YFSETQ. CDR3 size: 17 residues. V gave up 4 bases and J gave up 0 bases, with 17 bases separating them. The CDR3 reads CASSRTAGPSSYNEQFF. The CDR3, as DNA: TGCGCCAGCAGCCGCACCGCAGGGCCCAGCTCCTACAATGAGCAGTTCTTC.

This chain links TRBV28 with TRBJ2-7, with 7 bases matching TRBD1. Trimming at V came to 9 bases and at J to 3 bases, leaving 11 bases not matched to a gene. Germline values: CDR1 MDHEN, CDR2 SYDVKM. This CDR3 spans 14 amino acids. CDR3 nucleotides: TGTGCCAGTAAGACAGGGTCCCTCAGCTACGAGCAGTACTTC. Amino acids: CASKTGSLSYEQYF.

The rearrangement joins TRBV15 to TRBJ1-3, with D perhaps TRBD1 (6 bases). This CDR3 has 17 amino acids. V gave up 8 bases and J gave up 2 bases, with 22 bases separating them. Germline loops: CDR1 LNHNV, CDR2 YYDKDF (reference sequence). This CDR3 reads CATSGHIGTSPGNTIYF. As DNA, the CDR3 is TGTGCCACCTCGGGGCACATAGGGACATCTCCTGGAAACACCATATATTTT.

This clone was counted a few times. The rearrangement uses TRBV28 and TRBJ2-2; 14 positions match TRBD2. The length of the CDR3 is 18 residues. CDR1 and CDR2 (germline): MDHEN, SYDVKM. Trimming removed 2 bases from V and 4 bases from J; junction bases left unmatched: 6. Here the CDR3 DNA reads TGTGCCAGCAGTTTACCTGGACTAGCGGGAGGTAGCACCGGGGAGCTGTTTTTT. It yields the protein CASSLPGLAGGSTGELFF.

The table lists this clone with a few counts. The chain couples TRBV5-4 to TRBJ1-1; 7 bases are a match to TRBD1. Germline V gene data show CDR1 as SGHNT and CDR2 as YYREEE (reference sequence). The CDR3 contains 14 residues. V gave up 0 bases and J gave up 5 bases; unmatched junction bases: 4. The CDR3 loop reads CASSLEGAITEAFF. For the CDR3, the DNA is TGTGCCAGCAGCTTGGAGGGGGCGATAACTGAAGCTTTCTTT.